The clone carrying this TCR beta chain appeared once. The data originate from a study of blood T cell repertoires in COVID-19. Overall study context: Sites in the United States, Italy and Spain provided acute and convalescent COVID-19 samples. T cells, B-cell-depleted T cells, or PBMCs supplied cDNA or gDNA.

V was clipped by 7 bases and J by 0 bases; unmatched bases: 6. Germline-derived CDR1 and CDR2 are MNHNY and SVGAGI (reference sequence). The CDR3 loop spans 14 amino acids. Under the authors' procedure: How many nucleated cells were present was estimated from reference gene primer amplification. Clones were read by immunoSEQ multiplex PCR, and TCRdb kept only the in-frame ones, dropping some. That table supplies the V and J calls and clone size; D and trimming were determined from the DNA. The sample consists of approximately 240,000 clones, 84% of them appearing once. Sequencing used peripheral blood. The chain joins TRBV6-6 to TRBJ2-7; 7 bases agree with TRBD1. The origin of this receptor is a woman aged 60-75 years who had recovered from COVID-19. CDR3 in amino acids: CASTPGQSSYEQYF. In DNA, the CDR3 is TGTGCCAGCACCCCGGGACAGAGCTCCTACGAGCAGTACTTC.